Below, one TCR beta chain is given with its context. The sample is drawn from a study of blood T cell repertoires in COVID-19. Original processing notes: Reference gene primer amplification gave estimated nucleated cell counts. Repertoires were generated with immunoSEQ multiplex PCR, while TCRdb's copy carries only in-frame clones and drops some. V and J calls and clone size follow that table, whereas D and trimming were derived from the DNA. The sample records 85,000 to 110,000 clones, about 85% being singletons. The V gene end was trimmed by 5 bases and the J gene end by 2 bases; junction bases not matched to a gene: 9. The germline gives CDR1 SEHNR, CDR2 FQNEAQ (reference sequence). The CDR3 extends over 16 amino acids.

The receptor comes from a man aged 50 or older in a cohort sampled during active COVID-19. Sequencing was done on a sample of peripheral blood. The chain combines TRBV7-9 with TRBJ2-3, with 8 positions matching TRBD2. The CDR3 here is CASSLGAGVVTDTQYF. CDR3 DNA: TGTGCCAGCAGCCTTGGAGCGGGGGTTGTCACAGATACGCAGTATTTT.